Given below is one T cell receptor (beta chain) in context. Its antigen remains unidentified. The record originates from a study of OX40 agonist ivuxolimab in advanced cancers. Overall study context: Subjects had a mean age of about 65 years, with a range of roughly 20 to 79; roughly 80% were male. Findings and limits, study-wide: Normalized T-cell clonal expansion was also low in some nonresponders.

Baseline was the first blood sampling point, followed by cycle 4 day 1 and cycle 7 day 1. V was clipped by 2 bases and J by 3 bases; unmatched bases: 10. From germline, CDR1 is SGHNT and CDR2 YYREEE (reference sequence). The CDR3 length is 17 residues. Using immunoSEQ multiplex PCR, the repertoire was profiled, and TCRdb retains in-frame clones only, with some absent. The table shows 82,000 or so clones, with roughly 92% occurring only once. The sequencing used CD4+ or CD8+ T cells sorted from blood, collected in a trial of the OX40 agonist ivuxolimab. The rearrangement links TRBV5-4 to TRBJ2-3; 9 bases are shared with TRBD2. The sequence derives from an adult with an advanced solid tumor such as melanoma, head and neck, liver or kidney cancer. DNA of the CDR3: TGTGCCAGCAGCTTAGCGGGAGGCCCTCAGAGGACAGATACGCAGTATTTT. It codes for CASSLAGGPQRTDTQYF.